These 19 T cell receptor beta chains came from one sample sequenced in a study of control samples from healthy donors and cancer patients. TCRdb's copy holds only in-frame clones and misses some; the assay was immunoSEQ multiplex PCR. Seen here are some 110,000 clones, roughly 91% observed once, and the top ten hold about 2.5%. The specimen sequenced was blood. The receptors were gathered from a woman aged 65 to 85 in good health.

The chain combines TRBV11-1 with TRBJ2-7, with D possibly TRBD2 on 5 matching bases. Germline CDR1 reads SGHAT; CDR2 reads FQDESV (reference sequence). This CDR3 spans 15 amino acids. The ends were cut back, 4 bases at V and 4 bases at J, with 17 bases in the middle. CDR3 in amino acids: CASSSQGLQLYEQYF. CDR3 in DNA: TGTGCCAGCAGCTCCCAAGGACTCCAATTATACGAGCAGTACTTC.

V usage is TRBV5-1 and J usage is TRBJ1-4, with unresolved D. This CDR3 spans 15 amino acids. V was trimmed by 4 bases and J by 3 bases, leaving 13 bases between them. Per germline, CDR1 SGHRS and CDR2 YFSETQ. The CDR3 DNA reads TGCGCCAGCAGCATCTTCGACGGACCTAATGAAAAACTGTTTTTT. Residues: CASSIFDGPNEKLFF.

The gene calls are TRBV5-1 and TRBJ2-1; no clear D gene. V shed 3 bases and J shed 0 bases, with 13 bases lying between them. The CDR3 length is 16 residues. Germline V gene data show CDR1 as SGHRS and CDR2 as YFSETQ. The CDR3 region is CASSYQKGYSYNEQFF. The CDR3 DNA reads TGCGCCAGCAGCTATCAAAAGGGTTACTCCTACAATGAGCAGTTCTTC. The full variable domain, with the rest looked up from reference TRBV5-1 and TRBJ2-1, is KAGVTQTPRYLIKTRGQQVTLSCSPISGHRSVSWYQQTPGQGLQFLFEYFSETQRNKGNFPGRFSGRQFSNSRSEMNVSTLELGDSALYLCASSYQKGYSYNEQFFGPGTRLTVL.

This clone has only a few counts. The genes are TRBV4-1 and TRBJ1-1; weak D call: TRBD1 (5 bases). Germline V CDR1 and CDR2: MGHRA, YSYEKL. This CDR3 spans 15 amino acids. V was cut by 4 bases and J by 3 bases, with 15 bases left in between. The CDR3 sequence: CASSPPRGGDTEAFF. CDR3 nucleotides: TGCGCCAGCAGCCCTCCCCGTGGGGGGGACACTGAAGCTTTCTTT.

The V call is TRBV9, the J call TRBJ2-7; TRBD2 agrees at 7 bases. The germline V gene has CDR1 SGDLS and CDR2 YYNGEE. This CDR3 is built from 16 residues. The ends lost 0 bases at V and 0 bases at J; junction bases unmatched: 6. The CDR3 bases are TGTGCCAGCAGCGTAGGCTGGGGGAGGGTCTCCTACGAGCAGTACTTC. This translates into CASSVGWGRVSYEQYF.

The rearrangement uses TRBV5-4 and TRBJ2-1, with 9 bases fitting TRBD2. The trim removed 3 bases at V and 5 bases at J, leaving 6 bases unmatched. CDR1 and CDR2 from the germline V gene are SGHNT and YYREEE (reference sequence). The CDR3 covers 15 residues. In DNA, the CDR3 is TGTGCCAGCAGCTATAAGCGGGGGGTTGACAATGAGCAGTTCTTC. Its translation is CASSYKRGVDNEQFF.

This chain joins TRBV5-8 and TRBJ2-1, with TRBD2 matching over 15 bases. Germline lookup yields CDR1 SGHTS and CDR2 YDEGEE. There are 16 residues in the CDR3. V lost 4 bases to trimming and J lost 5 bases; unmatched junction nucleotides: 4. The CDR3 nucleotides are TGTGCCAGCAGCCTCGGGACTAGCGGGGGGCACAATGAGCAGTTCTTC. Translated, it gives CASSLGTSGGHNEQFF.

The chain employs TRBV21-1 and TRBJ2-7; the D segment call TRBD2 is taken from the table without a DNA check. TRBV21-1 has pseudogene status. This CDR3 is 19 amino acids long. The CDR3 region has the DNA TGTGCCAGCAGCAAATGCGTTTGGAGGGGAGACTTCTGTACCTACGAGCAGTACTTC. It encodes CASSKCVWRGDFCTYEQYF.

The chain links TRBV11-2 to TRBJ2-1, with TRBD1 matching 7 bases. V lost 5 bases, J lost 5 bases, and 9 bases stayed unmatched. Germline CDR1 reads SGHAT; CDR2 reads FQNNGV. The CDR3 covers 15 residues. DNA of the CDR3: TGTGCCAGCAGCACAGGGGTGAGTTTTCACAATGAGCAGTTCTTC. Protein sequence: CASSTGVSFHNEQFF.

The chain carries TRBV6-5 and TRBJ2-5; 8 bases line up with TRBD1. Germline CDR1 reads MNHEY; CDR2 reads SVGAGI. Trimming at V came to 7 bases and at J to 4 bases, leaving 11 bases not matched to a gene. The CDR3 length is 15 residues. The CDR3 DNA sequence: TGTGCCAGCATCGCGGGACAGGTCCATGGAGAGACCCAGTACTTC. This encodes CASIAGQVHGETQYF.

The chain combines TRBV10-3 with TRBJ2-1, with 8 bases that match TRBD1. In germline, CDR1 is ENHRY, CDR2 SYGVKD. This CDR3 is 13 amino acids long. V was pared by 2 bases and J by 9 bases, with 3 bases of the junction left unmatched. CDR3 sequence: CAISEGQGGEQFF. In nucleotides, the CDR3 is TGTGCCATCAGTGAGGGACAGGGCGGTGAGCAGTTCTTC.

This clone appeared once. The chain combines TRBV2 with TRBJ1-1; the match to TRBD1 covers 7 bases. The CDR3 spans 15 residues. J gave up 11 bases and V 6 bases, and 18 bases lay outside the gene matches. The germline V gene has CDR1 SNHLY and CDR2 FYNNEI. The CDR3 loop reads CASSFSRGLGPGAFF. CDR3 in DNA: TGTGCCAGCAGCTTTTCGAGGGGGCTGGGGCCAGGGGCTTTCTTT.

The rearrangement links TRBV6-5 to TRBJ1-2; D gene ambiguous. V lost 8 bases and J lost 5, with 6 bases in between. This CDR3 is built from 10 residues. From germline, CDR1 is MNHEY and CDR2 SVGAGI. The CDR3 loop reads CASLRYGYTF. The CDR3 DNA follows: TGTGCCAGCCTACGGTATGGCTACACCTTC.

This rearrangement joins TRBV5-1 to TRBJ1-5; TRBD1 agrees at 8 bases. Losses at the gene ends were 0 bases for V and 4 bases for J; bases not matched to a gene: 3. The CDR3 contains 15 residues. Germline V gene sequence: CDR1 SGHRS, CDR2 YFSETQ. This CDR3 is CASSLGGTGNQPQHF. CDR3 nucleotides: TGCGCCAGCAGCTTGGGGGGGACAGGTAATCAGCCCCAGCATTTT.

For the CDR3, the DNA is TGTGCCATCAGTGAGTCTGGGGGGGGCTTCGGGGAGCTGTTTTTT. As protein: CAISESGGGFGELFF. The V call is TRBV10-3, the J call TRBJ2-2; TRBD2 is a possible D gene (7 bases). V was clipped by 0 bases and J by 7 bases, with 12 bases between them. In germline, CDR1 is ENHRY, CDR2 SYGVKD. The CDR3 consists of 15 residues.

The chain joins TRBV6-5 to TRBJ1-2, with D possibly matching TRBD1 (5 bases). The V gene's germline CDR1 is MNHEY and CDR2 SVGAGI. CDR3 length: 13 amino acids. Trimming cost V 7 bases and J 6 bases, with 15 bases left between them. CDR3 nucleotide sequence: TGTGCCAGCACCAAGGGGCCAGCTAATGGCTACACCTTC. Amino acid sequence: CASTKGPANGYTF.

The J gene is TRBJ1-3, the V gene TRBV6-5; the D is unclear. The CDR3 is 14 amino acids. Germline values: CDR1 MNHEY, CDR2 SVGAGI. The germline V and J ends were trimmed by 7 bases and 0 bases, with 10 bases remaining between them. The CDR3 region has the DNA TGTGCCAGCAAGAACAGCCCCTCTGGAAACACCATATATTTT. It specifies CASKNSPSGNTIYF.

The chain carries TRBV6-4 and TRBJ2-7; D uncertain. Trimming removed 3 bases at V and 1 base at J, with 1 base between. The CDR3 loop spans 11 amino acids. Germline-derived CDR1 and CDR2 are MRHNA and SNTAGT. The CDR3 region has the DNA TGTGCCAGCAGTGAGTCCTACGAGCAGTACTTC. This gives the protein CASSESYEQYF.

V usage is TRBV6-4 and J usage is TRBJ1-1, with 7 bases fitting TRBD1. The CDR3 sequence is 13 residues long. In germline, CDR1 is MRHNA, CDR2 SNTAGT. The junction had 2 bases not matched to a gene; V was cut back by 2 bases and J by 5 bases. In DNA form, the CDR3 reads TGTGCCAGCAGTGACGAGACAGGGACTGAAGCTTTCTTT. This gives the protein CASSDETGTEAFF.